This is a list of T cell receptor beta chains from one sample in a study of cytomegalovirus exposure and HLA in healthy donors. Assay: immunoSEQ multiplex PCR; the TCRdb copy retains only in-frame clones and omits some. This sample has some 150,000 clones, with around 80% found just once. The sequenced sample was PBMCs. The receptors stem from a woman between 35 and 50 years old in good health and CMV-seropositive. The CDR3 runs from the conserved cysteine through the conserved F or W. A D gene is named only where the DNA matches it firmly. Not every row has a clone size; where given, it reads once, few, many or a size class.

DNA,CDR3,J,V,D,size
TGTGCCAGCAGCTCGACGGACAGGGTCGATGAGCAGTTCTTC,CASSSTDRVDEQFF,TRBJ2-1,TRBV7-9,TRBD1,NA
TGTGCCAGCAGCTACGGGGGATTTGGGTCTGGGGCCAACGTCCTGACTTTC,CASSYGGFGSGANVLTF,TRBJ2-6,TRBV27,NA,NA
TGCGCCAGCAGCGTAAGACTAGCGGGAGACGAGCAGTACTTC,CASSVRLAGDEQYF,TRBJ2-7,TRBV5-1,TRBD2,NA
TGTGCCAGCAGCTTACGACAGGGGGATACGCAGTATTTT,CASSLRQGDTQYF,TRBJ2-3,TRBV7-3,TRBD1,few
TGTGCCAGTAGTGCCCTTAGCGGGGTAGATACGCAGTATTTT,CASSALSGVDTQYF,TRBJ2-3,TRBV19,TRBD2,once
TGCGCCAGCAGCTTGACTTTTGGACAGGGGGCGATCGAGCAGTACTTC,CASSLTFGQGAIEQYF,TRBJ2-7,TRBV5-1,TRBD1,NA
TGTGCCAGCAGTTCAAGAAGCGGGGTGAAACAAGAGACCCAGTACTTC,CASSSRSGVKQETQYF,TRBJ2-5,TRBV27,TRBD2,NA
TGTGCCAGAGGGGGGGCGGGAGGGCCGTGCGAGACCCAGTACTTC,CARGGAGGPCETQYF,TRBJ2-5,TRBV18,TRBD2,NA
TGCGCCAGCAGCCTAGCCAGGGAAGCGCTAGAGCAGTACTTC,CASSLAREALEQYF,TRBJ2-7,TRBV4-1,NA,NA
TGCGCCAGCAGTGAAGGGGCCTACGAGCAGTACTTC,CASSEGAYEQYF,TRBJ2-7,TRBV10-2,NA,NA
TGTGCCATCAGCACCCCTAGCGGGAGGAACACTAGCACAGATACGCAGTATTTT,CAISTPSGRNTSTDTQYF,TRBJ2-3,TRBV10-3,TRBD2,NA
TGTGCCAGCAGCTTGCGAAGGAGCCCGCGACAGGACACTGAAGCTTTCTTT,CASSLRRSPRQDTEAFF,TRBJ1-1,TRBV5-6,NA,few
TGTGCAAGTCCCATACCCAACTCCACAGATACGCAGTATTTT,CASPIPNSTDTQYF,TRBJ2-3,TRBV12-2,NA,NA
TGTGCCAGCAGTGTTGTCGGAGGGACTGAAGCTTTCTTT,CASSVVGGTEAFF,TRBJ1-1,TRBV2,NA,NA
TGTGCCAGCAGCCCGATTGAACTAGGACTAGCCAAAAACATTCAGTACTTC,CASSPIELGLAKNIQYF,TRBJ2-4,TRBV7-2,NA,NA
TGCGCCAGCAGTGAAGTGAGCGGGAGTCCCTACGAGCAGTACTTC,CASSEVSGSPYEQYF,TRBJ2-7,TRBV10-2,TRBD2,NA
TGTGCCAGCAGCCCCGTCTTAAAACGAGACACTGAAGCTTTCTTT,CASSPVLKRDTEAFF,TRBJ1-1,TRBV6-6,NA,NA
TGTGCCAGCAGCTCGGACAGGTACTATGGCTACACCTTC,CASSSDRYYGYTF,TRBJ1-2,TRBV13,TRBD1,once
TGTGCCAGCAGGGCCATAAACGAGCAGTACTTC,CASRAINEQYF,TRBJ2-7,TRBV11-2,NA,few
TGCGCCAGCAGCCAAGACGACAGGGTCGATGGCTACACCTTC,CASSQDDRVDGYTF,TRBJ1-2,TRBV4-1,TRBD1,NA
TGTGCCAGCAGCTTCGGGAGGAACTACAATGAGCAGTTCTTC,CASSFGRNYNEQFF,TRBJ2-1,TRBV7-3,TRBD2,NA
TGTGCCAGCAGCCGCGGAGACGGGGGGTTGGAAAACATTCAGTACTTC,CASSRGDGGLENIQYF,TRBJ2-4,TRBV14,TRBD2,NA
TGTGCCAGCAGCGTCAGCGGCGTCGGGAACACTGAAGCTTTCTTT,CASSVSGVGNTEAFF,TRBJ1-1,TRBV9,NA,NA
TGTGCCAGCAGCCCCTTCGGACAGGGGTCCTACGAGCAGTACTTC,CASSPFGQGSYEQYF,TRBJ2-7,TRBV7-6,TRBD1,NA